A single sample gave rise to the 15 T cell receptor beta chains below, sequenced in a study of shared clonotypes between healthy human individuals. Sequencing used immunoSEQ multiplex PCR; TCRdb keeps in-frame clones, though not all of them. The sample carries some 1,900,000 clones, about 94% recorded once. Naive CD8 cells were CD45RO-negative, positively selected for CCR7, excluding terminally differentiated effector memory CD45RA+ cells. The sequenced sample was naive CD8+ T cells sorted from blood. Receptor source: a young man in good health.

This clone was recorded a few times. The CDR3 protein is CASSWDTDQETQYF. DNA of the CDR3: TGTGCCAGCAGCTGGGACACAGACCAAGAGACCCAGTACTTC. The chain links TRBV7-9 to TRBJ2-5; tentatively, D is TRBD1 (6 bases). Germline-derived CDR1 and CDR2 are SEHNR and FQNEAQ (reference sequence). The CDR3 loop spans 14 amino acids. V was cut by 4 bases and J by 0 bases, with 9 bases left in between.

The chain uses TRBV27 and TRBJ2-1; the D is unclear. V lost 3 bases, J lost 8 bases, and 11 bases lay in between. The CDR3 length is 13 residues. Germline assignment: CDR1 MNHEY and CDR2 SMNVEV (reference sequence). The CDR3 DNA reads TGTGCCAGCAGTTTGGTGATGGCGGATGAGCAGTTCTTC. Translating gives CASSLVMADEQFF.

The table lists this clone with a count of one. The rearrangement uses TRBV7-2 and TRBJ1-1, with D perhaps matching TRBD1 (5 bases). V was shortened by 2 bases and J by 5 bases, with 9 bases between the two germline ends. CDR1 is SGHTA and CDR2 is FQGNSA in the germline V gene. The CDR3 loop spans 13 amino acids. Here the CDR3 reads CASSLKGWTEAFF. In DNA, the CDR3 is TGTGCCAGCAGCTTAAAGGGGTGGACTGAAGCTTTCTTT. Full variable domain (rest looked up from reference TRBV7-2 and TRBJ1-1): GAGVSQSPSNKVTEKGKDVELRCDPISGHTALYWYRQSLGQGLEFLIYFQGNSAPDKSGLPSDRFSAERTGGSVSTLTIQRTQQEDSAVYLCASSLKGWTEAFFGQGTRLTVV.

V is TRBV9 and J is TRBJ2-3; unclear D gene. This CDR3 is 13 amino acids long. The germline gives CDR1 SGDLS, CDR2 YYNGEE. Trimming cost V 3 bases and J 2 bases, with 7 bases left between them. CDR3 DNA sequence: TGTGCCAGCAGCGACAGATTCACAGATACGCAGTATTTT. Its translation is CASSDRFTDTQYF. The whole variable domain, remainder taken from reference TRBV9 and TRBJ2-3, is DSGVTQTPKHLITATGQRVTLRCSPRSGDLSVYWYQQSLDQGLQFLIQYYNGEERAKGNILERFSAQQFPDLHSELNLSSLELGDSALYFCASSDRFTDTQYFGPGTRLTVL.

The J gene is TRBJ1-5, the V gene TRBV19; D is unresolved. The CDR3 runs 16 residues. From germline, CDR1 is LNHDA and CDR2 SQIVND (reference sequence). The ends were cut back, 4 bases at V and 0 bases at J, with 13 bases in the middle. The CDR3 DNA follows: TGTGCCAGTAGTAGCCCCGAGGGTCCTAGCAATCAGCCCCAGCATTTT. Protein: CASSSPEGPSNQPQHF.

V gene TRBV7-9 combines with J gene TRBJ2-3; 8 positions match TRBD2. The CDR3 covers 18 residues. The V segment lost 5 bases and the J segment 2 bases; nucleotides outside the gene matches: 15. Germline CDR1 and CDR2: SEHNR and FQNEAQ (reference sequence). The CDR3 is CASSLRGGSPEYTDTQYF. Written as DNA, the CDR3 is TGTGCCAGCAGCCTCCGCGGGGGGTCCCCAGAATACACAGATACGCAGTATTTT.

The V call is TRBV6-1, the J call TRBJ1-1, with D possibly being TRBD1 (5 bases). V was clipped by 4 bases and J by 1 base, with 10 bases between them. The germline CDR1 and CDR2 sequences are MNHNS and SASEGT. The CDR3 is 14 amino acids. The CDR3 DNA is TGTGCCAGCAGTGTAGGGGAATGGAACACTGAAGCTTTCTTT. Its protein is CASSVGEWNTEAFF.

The chain recombines TRBV2 with TRBJ2-5; the match to TRBD1 covers 7 bases. The germline V gene has CDR1 SNHLY and CDR2 FYNNEI. The CDR3 sequence is 15 residues long. The J segment lost 3 bases and the V segment lost 0 bases, leaving 4 bases of the junction unmatched. CDR3 nucleotide sequence: TGTGCCAGCAGTGAAGCGTCCGGGACAGAAGAGACCCAGTACTTC. As protein: CASSEASGTEETQYF.

V is TRBV6-1 and J is TRBJ2-7; TRBD2 aligns across 7 bases. Losses at the gene ends were 8 bases for V and 2 bases for J; bases not matched to a gene: 6. The CDR3 length is 13 residues. From germline, CDR1 is MNHNS and CDR2 SASEGT. The CDR3 nucleotides read TGTGCCAGCCTGGGGGGGTTGCCCTACGAGCAGTACTTC. It encodes CASLGGLPYEQYF.

The J gene is TRBJ2-7, the V gene TRBV2; D uncertain. Trimming left V 2 bases short and J 2 bases short, with 4 bases between. Germline V gene lookup returns CDR1 SNHLY and CDR2 FYNNEI. The CDR3 extends over 12 amino acids. The CDR3 loop reads CASSESPYEQYF. The CDR3 bases are TGTGCCAGCAGTGAAAGTCCCTACGAGCAGTACTTC. The full variable domain, in which reference TRBV2 and TRBJ2-7 provide the parts outside the CDR3, is EPEVTQTPSHQVTQMGQEVILRCVPISNHLYFYWYRQILGQKVEFLVSFYNNEISEKSEIFDDQFSVERPDGSNFTLKIRSTKLEDSAMYFCASSESPYEQYFGPGTRLTVT.

This chain joins TRBV28 and TRBJ1-1; the D gene is possibly TRBD1 (6 bases). The CDR3 is 15 amino acids. Germline-derived CDR1 and CDR2 are MDHEN and SYDVKM. V was shortened by 5 bases and J by 1 base, with 14 bases between the two germline ends. This CDR3 is CASSPRGGGNTEAFF. CDR3 DNA: TGTGCCAGCAGTCCCCGGGGAGGGGGGAACACTGAAGCTTTCTTT.

J is TRBJ2-7 and V is TRBV11-2; TRBD1 might be the D (5 bases). This CDR3 has 14 residues. Trimming stripped 0 bases from V and 1 base from J, with 7 bases between. Germline CDR1 is SGHAT and CDR2 is FQNNGV. CDR3 DNA: TGTGCCAGCAGCTTAGAAGACAGATCCTACGAGCAGTACTTC. Translation gives CASSLEDRSYEQYF.

This chain joins TRBV19 and TRBJ2-7; a weak D match, TRBD1 (6 bases). The V gene lost 5 bases and the J gene lost 2 bases, with 10 bases spanning the gap. The CDR3 spans 13 residues. Germline V gene data show CDR1 as LNHDA and CDR2 as SQIVND (reference sequence). CDR3: CASSWGPTYEQYF. The CDR3 DNA sequence: TGTGCCAGTAGTTGGGGGCCAACCTACGAGCAGTACTTC. Filled out from reference TRBV19 and TRBJ2-7, the complete variable domain reads DGGITQSPKYLFRKEGQNVTLSCEQNLNHDAMYWYRQDPGQGLRLIYYSQIVNDFQKGDIAEGYSVSREKKESFPLTVTSAQKNPTAFYLCASSWGPTYEQYFGPGTRLTVT.

On this clone: This CDR3 is also generated by other DNA sequences in the sample. V is TRBV27 and J is TRBJ1-1; 8 bases are shared with TRBD1. Trimming removed 5 bases from V and 4 bases from J; junction bases left unmatched: 6. Germline V gene sequence: CDR1 MNHEY, CDR2 SMNVEV (reference sequence). The CDR3 length is 14 residues. The CDR3 region has the DNA TGTGCCAGCAGTCCAGGGGGCTCGGGCACTGAAGCTTTCTTT. Residues: CASSPGGSGTEAFF.

The gene calls are TRBV27 and TRBJ2-3; D is uncertain. Germline V lookup: CDR1 MNHEY, CDR2 SMNVEV (reference sequence). This CDR3 contains 14 residues. V was pared by 7 bases and J by 4 bases, with 15 bases between. For the CDR3, the DNA is TGTGCCAGCAACCCCCCGGACCGGCCAGATACGCAGTATTTT. It translates to CASNPPDRPDTQYF.